Listed below are T cell receptor beta chains from one sample, sequenced in a study of T cells in tumors after PD-1 blockade. The protocol was immunoSEQ multiplex PCR, while the TCRdb copy is restricted to in-frame clones and leaves out a portion. This sample has about 13,000 clones; 63% occur once, and the top ten carry over 25%. This specimen was tumor tissue, taken before anti-PD-1 treatment. The receptors originated from a human donor with cutaneous squamous cell carcinoma. CDR3s include the opening cysteine and the closing phenylalanine or tryptophan. D genes are given only for firm matches. Some rows mark clone size as missing; the rest say once, few, many or name a class of expanded clone.

abundance | d_gene | j_gene | v_gene | CDR3nt | CDR3aa
- | - | TRBJ1-6 | TRBV27 | TGTGCCAGCCGAACTAGGTCCCCAGGTTCACCCCTCCACTTT | CASRTRSPGSPLHF
- | TRBD1 | TRBJ1-6 | TRBV27 | TGTGCCAGCAGTTTATACCCTCAGACAGGGCGTTCACCCCTCCACTTT | CASSLYPQTGRSPLHF
- | TRBD2 | TRBJ2-3 | TRBV9 | TGTGCCAGCAGCGCGACTAGCGGGTGGGGCACAGATACGCAGTATTTT | CASSATSGWGTDTQYF
- | - | TRBJ1-1 | TRBV7-2 | TGTGCCAGCAGCCAAGGGTGGGGGCGCGACACTGAAGCTTTCTTT | CASSQGWGRDTEAFF
- | - | TRBJ1-1 | TRBV19 | TGTGCCAGTAGGCCCTGGGAGATGAACACTGAAGCTTTCTTT | CASRPWEMNTEAFF
- | TRBD1 | TRBJ1-2 | TRBV10-3 | TGTGCCATCAGTGAGTCGGGACAGGTTCCTAACTATGGCTACACCTTC | CAISESGQVPNYGYTF
- | - | TRBJ2-2 | TRBV2 | TGTGCCAGCAGTGCTCAGGGACTCAAGAACACCGGGGAGCTGTTTTTT | CASSAQGLKNTGELFF
- | - | TRBJ2-1 | TRBV28 | TGTGCCAGCAGTTTAGTAACAGGGTTTCTCAACAATGAGCAGTTCTTC | CASSLVTGFLNNEQFF
- | TRBD1 | TRBJ1-1 | TRBV7-9 | TGTGCCAGCAGCCCCGGACAGGGTGGCACCATGAACACTGAAGCTTTCTTT | CASSPGQGGTMNTEAFF
once | TRBD2 | TRBJ2-1 | TRBV11-3 | TGTGCCAGCAGCCGCACTAGCGGGCCCTTCAATGAGCAGTTCTTC | CASSRTSGPFNEQFF
- | - | TRBJ1-1 | TRBV28 | TGTGCCAGCACCCGGTGGCCGGCTGAAGCTTTCTTT | CASTRWPAEAFF
- | TRBD2 | TRBJ2-1 | TRBV7-2 | TGTGCCAGCAGCAGGGCTAGCGGCGATAATGAGCAGTTCTTC | CASSRASGDNEQFF
medium-sized | - | TRBJ2-3 | TRBV7-8 | TGTGCCAGCAGCCGCGGGGATACGCAGTATTTT | CASSRGDTQYF
- | - | TRBJ1-1 | TRBV6-5 | TGTGCCAGCAGTTACTCTTACGGAACCGCTGAAGCTTTCTTT | CASSYSYGTAEAFF
- | - | TRBJ1-5 | TRBV5-8 | TGTGCCAGCAGCTTGGAAGTAGGGAGCCGGAGCAATCAGCCCCAGCATTTT | CASSLEVGSRSNQPQHF
- | - | TRBJ2-1 | TRBV15 | TGTGCCACCAGCAGAGATCGGAAGGGCAATGAGCAGTTCTTC | CATSRDRKGNEQFF
- | TRBD2 | TRBJ2-1 | TRBV11-3 | TGTGCCAGCAGCGCAAGACTAGCGGCCATGGAGCAGTTCTTC | CASSARLAAMEQFF
few | TRBD1 | TRBJ1-4 | TRBV7-9 | TGTGCCAGCAGCTTAGGGCAGGGGGCGATGAGGGAAAAACTGTTTTTT | CASSLGQGAMREKLFF
- | - | TRBJ1-6 | TRBV30 | TGTGCCTGGAGTGTACCTCCGGGTTCACCCCTCCACTTT | CAWSVPPGSPLHF
few | - | TRBJ2-5 | TRBV6-5 | TGTGCCAGCAGATCCGGTCGGGAGACCCAGTACTTC | CASRSGRETQYF
once | TRBD1 | TRBJ1-5 | TRBV7-8 | TGTGCCAGCAGCTCAGGACAGGGGGGGGTGAGGCCCCAGCATTTT | CASSSGQGGVRPQHF
- | - | TRBJ2-2 | TRBV5-6 | TGTGCCAGCAGCTTGGTTCAGGGCCCTGACACCGGGGAGCTGTTTTTT | CASSLVQGPDTGELFF
- | - | TRBJ1-2 | TRBV18 | TGTGCCAGCTCACCACCGATAGATGGCTACACCTTC | CASSPPIDGYTF
few | - | TRBJ2-1 | TRBV7-9 | TGTGCCAGCAGCTTAGTCCGCCCGGTATATGAGCAGTTCTTC | CASSLVRPVYEQFF
- | TRBD1 | TRBJ2-7 | TRBV5-6 | TGTGCCAGCAGCTTGGGACAGGGCCTCTCCTACGAGCAGTACTTC | CASSLGQGLSYEQYF
- | TRBD1 | TRBJ2-7 | TRBV2 | TGTGCCAGCAAGATACAGGGGGCTGTCTACGAGCAGTACTTC | CASKIQGAVYEQYF
once | - | TRBJ2-1 | TRBV21-1 | TGTGCCAGCAGTCTTTTAAGCCCCTTCCCACTGTGCTCCTACAATGAGCAGTTCTTC | CASSLLSPFPLCSYNEQFF
medium-sized | TRBD2 | TRBJ2-1 | TRBV3-1/TRBV3-2 | TGTGCCAGCAGCCAAGAAGGAGGACTAGCGGGAGTGAAATCCTACAATGAGCAGTTCTTC | CASSQEGGLAGVKSYNEQFF
once | TRBD1 | TRBJ1-2 | TRBV30 | TGTGCCTGGAGTGTCGACAGGGCCTATGGCTACACCTTC | CAWSVDRAYGYTF
- | - | TRBJ2-5 | TRBV9 | TGTGCCAGCAGCGCTGGCCCAAGTGGGGCCGAGGAGACCCAGTACTTC | CASSAGPSGAEETQYF
- | TRBD1 | TRBJ1-1 | TRBV6-5 | TGTGCCAGCAGTTACATACAGGGGGCTGTGAACACTGAAGCTTTCTTT | CASSYIQGAVNTEAFF
- | - | TRBJ1-1 | TRBV6-2/TRBV6-3 | TGTGCCAGCAGTTTGGGACAACACACTGAAGCTTTCTTT | CASSLGQHTEAFF
few | - | TRBJ1-1 | TRBV4-3 | TGCGCCAGCAGCCGCGATCTGAACACTGAAGCTTTCTTT | CASSRDLNTEAFF
- | - | TRBJ2-3 | TRBV7-2 | TGTGCCAGCAGCTTCAGCGAACGGGGTCCAGATACGCAGTATTTT | CASSFSERGPDTQYF
- | TRBD1 | TRBJ1-2 | TRBV27 | TGTGCCAGCAGTCCATATATGTCGGGACAGATTTTCTATGGCTACACCTTC | CASSPYMSGQIFYGYTF
medium-sized | - | TRBJ1-1 | TRBV5-4 | TGTGCCAGCGAGACGCCAGGGATCACTGAAGCTTTCTTT | CASETPGITEAFF
few | - | TRBJ1-4 | TRBV6-2/TRBV6-3 | TGTGCCAGCAGTTACTCGGACAGCCATAATGAAAAACTGTTTTTT | CASSYSDSHNEKLFF
- | TRBD2 | TRBJ2-3 | TRBV4-2 | TGTGCCAGCAGCCAAGAACTAGCGGGGTTTCGGACAGATACGCAGTATTTT | CASSQELAGFRTDTQYF
- | - | TRBJ1-6 | TRBV11-2 | TGTGCCAGCAGCCCGACCGACAGGTCATATAATTCACCCCTCCACTTT | CASSPTDRSYNSPLHF
- | TRBD1 | TRBJ2-2 | TRBV9 | TGTGCCAGCAGAGACAGGGGAAACACCGGGGAGCTGTTTTTT | CASRDRGNTGELFF
- | TRBD1 | TRBJ1-4 | TRBV5-1 | TGCGCCAGCAGCCAGGGACAGGGGGTTCGGAATGAAAAACTGTTTTTT | CASSQGQGVRNEKLFF